This T cell receptor beta chain was captured in a study of T-cell reconstitution after alpha-beta-depleted transplantation in children. Study-wide results and caveats: One year post-transplant, T-cell counts and diversity were largely derived from T cells produced anew. After transplant, at about two months, alpha-beta T cells were reportedly derived from several hundred expanded graft clones. Some patients' high day-60 TCRbeta diversity was attributed to recipient cells surviving conditioning.

This clonotype has ten or more counts. Its antigen is unidentified. Using unique molecular identifiers, the investigators prepared the TCRbeta library. TCRdb recomputed calls from the PCR reads with MiXCR, one row per CDR3 protein. The profile shows 250,000 to 300,000 distinct CDR3 sequences, nearly 8% of them singletons. The CDR3 runs 15 residues. The ends were cut back, 0 bases at V and 0 bases at J, with 6 bases in the middle. The sequence derives from a female patient between 2 and 15 years old who had a stem cell transplant for Fanconi anemia, so the T cells may come from the graft donor. The sequencing here drew on peripheral blood, taken 360 days after TCRalphabeta/CD19-depleted stem cell transplant. The V and J genes are TRBV12-3 or TRBV12-4 and TRBJ1-5; D ambiguous. The chain's CDR3 is CASSLARGSNQPQHF. For the CDR3, the DNA is TGTGCCAGCAGTTTAGCGCGCGGTAGCAATCAGCCCCAGCATTTT.